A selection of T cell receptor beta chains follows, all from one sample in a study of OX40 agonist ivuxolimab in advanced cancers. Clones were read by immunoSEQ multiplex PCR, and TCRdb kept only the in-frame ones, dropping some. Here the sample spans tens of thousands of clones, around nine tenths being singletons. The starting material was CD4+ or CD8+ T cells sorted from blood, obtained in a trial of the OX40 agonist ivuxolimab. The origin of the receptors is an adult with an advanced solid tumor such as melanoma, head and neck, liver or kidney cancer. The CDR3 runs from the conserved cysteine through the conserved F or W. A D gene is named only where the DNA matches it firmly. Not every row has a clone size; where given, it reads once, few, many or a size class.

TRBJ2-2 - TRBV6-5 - TGTGCCAGCAGTTACTCGGTAGGGAGCACCGGGGAGCTGTTTTTT CASSYSVGSTGELFF
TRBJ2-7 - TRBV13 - TGTGCCAGCAGCTTGGGCAGGACCTACGAGCAGTACTTC CASSLGRTYEQYF
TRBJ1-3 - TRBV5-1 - TGCGCCAGCAGTGGAGAGGGTGCAGGAAACTCTGGAAACACCATATATTTT CASSGEGAGNSGNTIYF
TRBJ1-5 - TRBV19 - TGTGCCAGTAGTATGAGGACCTGGAATCAGCCCCAGCATTTT CASSMRTWNQPQHF
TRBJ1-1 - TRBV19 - TGTGCCAGTAGTATAGATCTCGGGGGAATGAACACTGAAGCTTTCTTT CASSIDLGGMNTEAFF
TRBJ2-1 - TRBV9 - TGTGCCAGCAGCGTAGAGGGCCAAGGCCACAATGAGCAGTTCTTC CASSVEGQGHNEQFF
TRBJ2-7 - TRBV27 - TGTGCCAGCAGTTACCTGGGGGGAAGCTCCTACGAGCAGTACTTC CASSYLGGSSYEQYF
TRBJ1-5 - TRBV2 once TGTGCCAGCAGTGAGTGGGTACACCGGGCCGAGAGCAATCAGCCCCAGCATTTT CASSEWVHRAESNQPQHF
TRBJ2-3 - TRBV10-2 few TGCGCCAGTAAAAGCGGGCTCACAGATACGCAGTATTTT CASKSGLTDTQYF
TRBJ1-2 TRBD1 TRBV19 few TGTGCCAGTAGTATAATCTCCCAGGGGGCAGATGGCTACACCTTC CASSIISQGADGYTF
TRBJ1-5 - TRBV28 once TGTGCCAGCAGTCCGCCCCTAGGGCAAAGCAATCAGCCCCAGCATTTT CASSPPLGQSNQPQHF
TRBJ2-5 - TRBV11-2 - TGTGCCAGCAGCTTAGAAGGGACCCAGTACTTC CASSLEGTQYF
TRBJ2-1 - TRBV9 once TGTGCCAGCAGCCCCAGAAGGAGAAATGAACAGTTCTTC CASSPRRRNEQFF
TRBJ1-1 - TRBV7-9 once TGTGCCAGCAGCTTAGAGGGCTCTGAAGCTTTCTTT CASSLEGSEAFF
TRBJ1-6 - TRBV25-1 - TGTGCCAGCAGTGAATTGGCCGGGAGCTCCTATAATTCACCCCTCCACTTT CASSELAGSSYNSPLHF
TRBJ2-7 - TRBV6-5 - TGTGCCAGCAGTTACTCGAGCACCCACTACGAGCAGTACTTC CASSYSSTHYEQYF
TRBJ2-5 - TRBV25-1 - TGTGCCAGCAGTGAAATTTTGGAGACCCAGTACTTC CASSEILETQYF